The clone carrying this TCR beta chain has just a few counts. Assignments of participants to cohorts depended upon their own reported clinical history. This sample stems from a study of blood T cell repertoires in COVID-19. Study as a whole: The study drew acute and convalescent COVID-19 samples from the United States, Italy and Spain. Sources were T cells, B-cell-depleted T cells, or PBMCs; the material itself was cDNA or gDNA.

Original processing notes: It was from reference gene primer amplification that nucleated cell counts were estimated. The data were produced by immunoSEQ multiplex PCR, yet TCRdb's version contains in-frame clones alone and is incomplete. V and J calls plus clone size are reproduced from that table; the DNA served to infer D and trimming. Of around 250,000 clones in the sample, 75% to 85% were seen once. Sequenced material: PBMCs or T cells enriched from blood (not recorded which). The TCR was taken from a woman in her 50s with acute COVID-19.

The CDR3 DNA sequence: TGTGCCAGCAGCTTGACTAGCGGGGGGTATAATGAGCAGTTCTTC. Translated, it gives CASSLTSGGYNEQFF. This chain connects TRBV5-4 to TRBJ2-1; 12 positions agree with TRBD2. Germline CDR1 is SGHNT and CDR2 is YYREEE (reference sequence). The ends lost 1 base at V and 7 bases at J; junction bases unmatched: 3. CDR3 length: 15 residues.